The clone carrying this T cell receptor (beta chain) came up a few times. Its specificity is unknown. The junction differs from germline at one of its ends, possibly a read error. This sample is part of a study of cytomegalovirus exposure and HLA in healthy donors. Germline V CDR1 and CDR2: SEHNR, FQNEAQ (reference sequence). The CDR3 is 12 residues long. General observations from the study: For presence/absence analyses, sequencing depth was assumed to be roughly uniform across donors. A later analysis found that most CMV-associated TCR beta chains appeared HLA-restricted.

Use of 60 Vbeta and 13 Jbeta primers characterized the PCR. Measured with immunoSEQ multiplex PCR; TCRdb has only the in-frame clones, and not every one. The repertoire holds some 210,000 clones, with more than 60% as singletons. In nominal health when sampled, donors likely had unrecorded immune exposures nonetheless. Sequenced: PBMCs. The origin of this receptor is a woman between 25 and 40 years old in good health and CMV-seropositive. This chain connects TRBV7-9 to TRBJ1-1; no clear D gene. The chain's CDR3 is CSSSPMNTEAFF. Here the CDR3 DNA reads TGTTCCAGCAGTCCAATGAACACTGAAGCTTTCTTT.